The clone carrying this T cell receptor (beta chain) was observed many times. Its antigen remains unknown. This entry belongs to a study of spatial heterogeneity in lung cancer. Overall study: On average, each unique TCR and UMI combination appeared more than ten times in raw reads. General study findings and limits: The number of expanded tumor alpha and beta chains correlated with mutation number.

V gave up 7 bases and J gave up 0 bases, with 10 bases separating them. The CDR3 covers 14 residues. Germline V lookup: CDR1 MDHEN, CDR2 SYDVKM. Noted time point: sample taken at primary tumor resection. Samples were obtained from approximately 72 donors, all untreated early-stage non-small cell lung cancer patients. Every cDNA TCR molecule received its own unique molecular identifier. TCRdb reprocessed the 5' RACE reads with MiXCR, giving one entry per CDR3 protein. The data show 21,000 or so distinct CDR3 sequences, roughly 6.7% seen once. Sequencing used lung tumor tissue, obtained at surgery. The rearrangement joins TRBV28 to TRBJ1-5; D unresolved. The source of this sequence is a male donor with early-stage non-small cell lung cancer. CDR3 protein: CASNQLNSNQPQHF. In DNA form, the CDR3 reads TGTGCCAGCAATCAGTTGAATAGCAATCAGCCCCAGCATTTT.